This T cell receptor beta chain is from a study of tumor T cells in aggressive B-cell lymphoma. Using immunoSEQ multiplex PCR, the repertoire was profiled, and TCRdb retains in-frame clones only, with some absent. The sample carries about 5,600 clones, roughly 82% recorded once. This CDR3 has 15 amino acids. Deletions cut 5 bases from V and 0 bases from J, with 11 bases between. Germline V gives CDR1 SQVTM, CDR2 ANQGSEA. Sequenced sample: tumor tissue. This TCR came from an adult with diffuse large B cell lymphoma. This sequence joins TRBV29-1 and TRBJ2-6; D might be TRBD1 (5 bases). CDR3 residues: CSVLQGRSGANVLTF. The CDR3 DNA reads as TGCAGCGTTCTCCAGGGCCGCTCTGGGGCCAACGTCCTGACTTTC.